This T cell receptor (beta chain) was identified in a study of T cells in Graves' hyperthyroidism and ophthalmopathy. General study results and limits: In the analysis, a 13 V-J model separated ophthalmopathy from stable hyperthyroidism.

The table lists this clonotype with many counts. The target antigen is unknown. Researchers took RNA transcripts and amplified the TCR beta CDR3 regions from them. The HTBI primer set served for first-round RT-PCR of the TCR CDR3. TCRdb used MiXCR to reprocess the multiplex PCR reads, holding one entry per CDR3 protein. This table holds fewer than 500,000 distinct CDR3 sequences, around 13% found once. The V gene end was trimmed by 1 base and the J gene end by 7 bases; junction bases not matched to a gene: 4. Germline V gene sequence: CDR1 SEHNR, CDR2 FQNEAQ (reference sequence). The length of the CDR3 is 15 residues.

J is TRBJ1-6 and V is TRBV7-9; 7 positions agree with TRBD1. The TCR sequence derives from a woman younger than 45 with Graves' ophthalmopathy. The sequencing input was blood. The CDR3, as DNA: TGTGCCAGCAGCTTAGATGGCAGGGGGAATTCACCCCTCCACTTT. The encoded protein is CASSLDGRGNSPLHF.